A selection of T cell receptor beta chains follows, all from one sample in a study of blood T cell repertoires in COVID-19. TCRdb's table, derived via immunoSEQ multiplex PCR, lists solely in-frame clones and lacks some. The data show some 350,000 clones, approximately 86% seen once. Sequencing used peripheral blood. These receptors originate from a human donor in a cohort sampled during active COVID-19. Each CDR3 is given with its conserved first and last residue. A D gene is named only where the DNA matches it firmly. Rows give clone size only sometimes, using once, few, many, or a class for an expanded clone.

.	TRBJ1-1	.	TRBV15	CATKKTEVGAEAFF	TGTGCCACCAAAAAGACTGAGGTGGGAGCTGAAGCTTTCTTT
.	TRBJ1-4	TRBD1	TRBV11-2	CASSRGQAATNEKLFF	TGTGCCAGCAGCCGAGGACAGGCGGCAACTAATGAAAAACTGTTTTTT
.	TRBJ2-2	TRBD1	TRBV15	CATSRVIGQAHTGELFF	TGTGCCACCAGCAGAGTGATAGGACAGGCCCACACCGGGGAGCTGTTTTTT
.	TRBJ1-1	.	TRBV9	CASSVDLENTEAFF	TGTGCCAGCAGCGTAGATCTAGAGAACACTGAAGCTTTCTTT
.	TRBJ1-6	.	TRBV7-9	CASSLNRENSPLHF	TGTGCCAGCAGCCTAAACAGGGAGAATTCACCCCTCCACTTT
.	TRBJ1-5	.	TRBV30	CAWSVQGNQPQHF	TGTGCCTGGAGTGTACAGGGCAATCAGCCCCAGCATTTT
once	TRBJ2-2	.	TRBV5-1	CASSLNLNTGELFF	TGCGCCAGCAGCCTCAACTTGAACACCGGGGAGCTGTTTTTT
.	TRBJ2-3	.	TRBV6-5	CATRGADTQYF	TGTGCCACTCGGGGGGCGGATACGCAGTATTTT
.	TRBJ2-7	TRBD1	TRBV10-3	CAISEPRGPREQYF	TGTGCCATCAGTGAGCCAAGGGGGCCAAGGGAGCAGTACTTC
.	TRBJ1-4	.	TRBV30	CAWSVGVNEKLFF	TGTGCCTGGAGTGTCGGGGTTAATGAAAAACTGTTTTTT
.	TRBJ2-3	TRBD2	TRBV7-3	CASSQGLADTDTQYF	TGTGCCAGCAGCCAAGGACTAGCGGACACAGATACGCAGTATTTT
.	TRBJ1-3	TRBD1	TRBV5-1	CASSLLGGVGNTIYF	TGCGCCAGCAGCTTGCTAGGGGGCGTTGGAAACACCATATATTTT
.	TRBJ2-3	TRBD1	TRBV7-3	CASSFGTGADTQYF	TGTGCCAGCAGCTTCGGGACAGGGGCAGATACGCAGTATTTT
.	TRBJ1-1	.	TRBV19	CASTLGRENTEAFF	TGTGCCAGTACCCTGGGGAGAGAGAACACTGAAGCTTTCTTT
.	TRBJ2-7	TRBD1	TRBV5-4	CASSLRDSYEQYF	TGTGCCAGCAGCTTACGGGACAGCTACGAGCAGTACTTC
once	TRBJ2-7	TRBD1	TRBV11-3	CASSPDRGPSYEQYF	TGTGCCAGCAGCCCCGACAGGGGCCCCTCCTACGAGCAGTACTTC
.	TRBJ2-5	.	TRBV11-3	CASSSRDAGGYQETQYF	TGTGCCAGCAGCAGCCGGGACGCAGGAGGGTACCAAGAGACCCAGTACTTC
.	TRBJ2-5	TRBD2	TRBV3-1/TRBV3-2	CASSQEGLAGDETQYF	TGTGCCAGCAGCCAAGAGGGGCTAGCGGGAGATGAGACCCAGTACTTC
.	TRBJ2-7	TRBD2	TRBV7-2	CASSLLAGSSYEQYF	TGTGCCAGCAGCTTATTAGCGGGCAGCTCCTACGAGCAGTACTTC
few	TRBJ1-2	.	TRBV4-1	CASSQDEGGESRLDGYTF	TGCGCCAGCAGCCAAGATGAAGGAGGGGAGAGCCGGTTAGATGGCTACACCTTC